What follows describes a single TCR beta chain. TCRdb keeps only in-frame clones here, not all; method: immunoSEQ multiplex PCR. Altogether 150,000 to 180,000 clones are present, about 93% being singletons, with the ten largest covering about 2.4%. The entry originates in a study of control samples from healthy donors and cancer patients. The CDR3 totals 16 residues. Germline V gene lookup returns CDR1 MNHEY and CDR2 SMNVEV (reference sequence). The V gene lost 3 bases and the J gene lost 3 bases, with 16 bases spanning the gap. V usage is TRBV27 and J usage is TRBJ2-3; D is uncertain. This receptor was taken from a man aged 45-65 years in good health. What was sequenced was blood. This chain's CDR3 is CASSLRNWRNTDTQYF. CDR3 sequence (DNA): TGTGCCAGCAGTTTGAGGAATTGGCGTAATACAGATACGCAGTATTTT.